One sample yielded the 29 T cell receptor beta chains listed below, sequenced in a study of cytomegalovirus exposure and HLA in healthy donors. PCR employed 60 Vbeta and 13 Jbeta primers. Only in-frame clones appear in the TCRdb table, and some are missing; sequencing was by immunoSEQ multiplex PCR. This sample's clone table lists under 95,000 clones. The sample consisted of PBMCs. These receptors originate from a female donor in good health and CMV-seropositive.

The CDR3 sequence is CAISGTNTEAFF. The CDR3 region has the DNA TGTGCCATCAGTGGGACAAACACTGAAGCTTTCTTT. J is TRBJ1-1 and V is TRBV10-3, with D possibly being TRBD1 (5 bases). Trimming cost V 4 bases and J 2 bases, with 5 bases left between them. The germline V gene has CDR1 ENHRY and CDR2 SYGVKD. This CDR3 is built from 12 residues.

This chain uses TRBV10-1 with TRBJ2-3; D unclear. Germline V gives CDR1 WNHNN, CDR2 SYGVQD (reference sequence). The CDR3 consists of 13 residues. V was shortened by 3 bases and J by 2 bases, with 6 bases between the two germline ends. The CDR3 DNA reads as TGCGCCAGCAGTGACTCGGTCACAGATACGCAGTATTTT. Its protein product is CASSDSVTDTQYF.

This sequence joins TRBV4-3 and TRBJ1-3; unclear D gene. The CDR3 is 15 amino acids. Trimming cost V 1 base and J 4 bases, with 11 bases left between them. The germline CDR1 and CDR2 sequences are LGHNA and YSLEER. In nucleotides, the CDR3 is TGCGCCAGCAGCCAAGCCCGGGTAGCCGGAAACACCATATATTTT. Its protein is CASSQARVAGNTIYF.

CDR3 in amino acids: CASSTGPFTDTQYF. The CDR3 region has the DNA TGTGCCAGTTCGACAGGGCCATTCACAGATACGCAGTATTTT. This chain connects TRBV19 to TRBJ2-3; 7 bases are shared with TRBD1. Trimming cost V 8 bases and J 2 bases; bases outside gene matches: 7. Germline values: CDR1 LNHDA, CDR2 SQIVND (reference sequence). The CDR3 spans 14 residues.

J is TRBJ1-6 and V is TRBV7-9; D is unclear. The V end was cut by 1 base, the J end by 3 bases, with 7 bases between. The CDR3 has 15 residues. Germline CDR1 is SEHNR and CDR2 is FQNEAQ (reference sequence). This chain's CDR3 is CASSLGSVYNSPLHF. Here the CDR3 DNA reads TGTGCCAGCAGCTTAGGAAGCGTCTATAATTCACCCCTCCACTTT.

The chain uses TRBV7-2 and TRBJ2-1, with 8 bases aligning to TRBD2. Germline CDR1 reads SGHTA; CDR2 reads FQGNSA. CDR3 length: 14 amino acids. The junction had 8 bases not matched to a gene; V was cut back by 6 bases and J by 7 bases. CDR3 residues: CASSQGGGRNEQFF. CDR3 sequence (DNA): TGTGCCAGCAGTCAGGGCGGGGGGCGGAATGAGCAGTTCTTC.

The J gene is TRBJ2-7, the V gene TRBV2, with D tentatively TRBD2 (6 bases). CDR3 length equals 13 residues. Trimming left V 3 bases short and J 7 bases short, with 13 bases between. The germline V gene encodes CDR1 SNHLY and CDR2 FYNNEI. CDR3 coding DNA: TGTGCCAGCAGTGATTCGACAGCGGGTGAGCAGTACTTC. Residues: CASSDSTAGEQYF.

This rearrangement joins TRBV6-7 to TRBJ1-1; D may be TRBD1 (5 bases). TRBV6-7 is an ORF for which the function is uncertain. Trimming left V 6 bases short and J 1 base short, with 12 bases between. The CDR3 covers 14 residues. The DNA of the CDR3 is TGTGCCAGCAGAGACGGGACTCCGAACACTGAAGCTTTCTTT. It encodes CASRDGTPNTEAFF.

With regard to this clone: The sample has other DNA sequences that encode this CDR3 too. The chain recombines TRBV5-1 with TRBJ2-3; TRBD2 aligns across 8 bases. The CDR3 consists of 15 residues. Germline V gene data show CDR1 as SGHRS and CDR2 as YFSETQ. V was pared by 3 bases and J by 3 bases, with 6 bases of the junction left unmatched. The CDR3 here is CASSSERGRTDTQYF. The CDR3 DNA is TGCGCCAGCAGCTCGGAGCGGGGGAGAACAGATACGCAGTATTTT.

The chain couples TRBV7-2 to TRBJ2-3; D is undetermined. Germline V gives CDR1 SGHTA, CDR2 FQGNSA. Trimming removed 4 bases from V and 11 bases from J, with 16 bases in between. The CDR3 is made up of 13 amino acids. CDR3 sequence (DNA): TGTGCCAGCAGCTCAACGGGTGCCGCGTTGCAGTATTTT. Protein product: CASSSTGAALQYF.

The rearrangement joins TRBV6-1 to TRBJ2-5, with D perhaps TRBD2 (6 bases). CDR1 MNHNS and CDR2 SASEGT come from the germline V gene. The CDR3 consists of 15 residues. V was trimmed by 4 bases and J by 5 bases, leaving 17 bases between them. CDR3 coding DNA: TGTGCCAGCAGTGGAGCTAGCGTCTTAGGTGAGACCCAGTACTTC. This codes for CASSGASVLGETQYF.

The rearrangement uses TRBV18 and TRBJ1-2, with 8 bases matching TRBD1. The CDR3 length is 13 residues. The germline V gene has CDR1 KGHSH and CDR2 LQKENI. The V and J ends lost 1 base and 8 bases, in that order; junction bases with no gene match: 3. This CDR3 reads CASSPQTGEGYTF. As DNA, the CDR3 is TGTGCCAGCTCACCACAGACAGGGGAGGGCTACACCTTC.

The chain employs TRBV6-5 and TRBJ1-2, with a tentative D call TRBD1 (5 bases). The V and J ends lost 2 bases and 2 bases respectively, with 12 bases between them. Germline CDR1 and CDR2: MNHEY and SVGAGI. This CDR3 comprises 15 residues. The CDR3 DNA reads TGTGCCAGCAGTTACCATTCTCGGACAAACTATGGCTACACCTTC. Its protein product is CASSYHSRTNYGYTF.

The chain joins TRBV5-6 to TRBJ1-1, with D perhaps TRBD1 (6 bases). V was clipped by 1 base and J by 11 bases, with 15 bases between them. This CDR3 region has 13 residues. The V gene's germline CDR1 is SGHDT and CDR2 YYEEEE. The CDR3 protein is CASSLIQGRVAFF. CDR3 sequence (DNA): TGTGCCAGCAGCTTGATACAGGGACGGGTGGCTTTCTTT.

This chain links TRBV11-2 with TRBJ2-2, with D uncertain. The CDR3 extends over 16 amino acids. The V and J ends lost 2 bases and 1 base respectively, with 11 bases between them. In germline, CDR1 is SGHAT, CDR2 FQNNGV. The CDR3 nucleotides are TGTGCCAGCAGCTTAATTGGTCAGCGGAACACCGGGGAGCTGTTTTTT. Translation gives CASSLIGQRNTGELFF.

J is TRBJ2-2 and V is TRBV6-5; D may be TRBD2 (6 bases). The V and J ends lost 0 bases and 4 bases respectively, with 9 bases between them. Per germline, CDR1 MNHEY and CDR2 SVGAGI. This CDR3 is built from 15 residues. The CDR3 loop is CASSYSMGGTGELFF. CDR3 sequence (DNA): TGTGCCAGCAGTTACTCTATGGGGGGCACCGGGGAGCTGTTTTTT.

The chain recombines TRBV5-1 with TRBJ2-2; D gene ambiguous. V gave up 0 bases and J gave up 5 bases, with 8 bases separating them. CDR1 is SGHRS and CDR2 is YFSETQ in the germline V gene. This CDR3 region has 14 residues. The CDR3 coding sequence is TGCGCCAGCAGCTTGGCAGTGGTTACCGGGGAGCTGTTTTTT. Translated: CASSLAVVTGELFF.

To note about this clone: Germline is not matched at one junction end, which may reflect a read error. The CDR3 DNA is TGTGCCAGCAGTAGGGACAGGGCTGAAGATTTCTTT. Residues: CASSRDRAEDFF. This chain joins TRBV6-1 and TRBJ1-1; TRBD1 agrees at 9 bases. Germline CDR1 and CDR2: MNHNS and SASEGT. The CDR3 totals 12 residues.

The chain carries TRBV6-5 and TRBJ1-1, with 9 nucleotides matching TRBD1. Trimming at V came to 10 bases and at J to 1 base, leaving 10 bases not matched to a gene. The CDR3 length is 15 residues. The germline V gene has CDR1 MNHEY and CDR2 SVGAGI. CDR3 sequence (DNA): TGTGCCACGACGCTGAAACAGGGGGCGAACACTGAAGCTTTCTTT. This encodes CATTLKQGANTEAFF.

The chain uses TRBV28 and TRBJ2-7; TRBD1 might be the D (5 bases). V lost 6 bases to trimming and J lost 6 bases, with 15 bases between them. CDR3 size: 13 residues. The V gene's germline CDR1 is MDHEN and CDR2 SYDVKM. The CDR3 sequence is CASREMQGLEQYF. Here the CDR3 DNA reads TGTGCCAGCAGAGAAATGCAGGGCCTCGAGCAGTACTTC. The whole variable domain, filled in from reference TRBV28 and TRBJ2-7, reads DVKVTQSSRYLVKRTGEKVFLECVQDMDHENMFWYRQDPGLGLRLIYFSYDVKMKEKGDIPEGYSVSREKKERFSLILESASTNQTSMYLCASREMQGLEQYFGPGTRLTVT.

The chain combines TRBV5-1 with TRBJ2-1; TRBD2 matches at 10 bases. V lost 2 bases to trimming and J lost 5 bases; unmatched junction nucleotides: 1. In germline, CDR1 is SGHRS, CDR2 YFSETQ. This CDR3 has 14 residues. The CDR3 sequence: CASSLAGGDNEQFF. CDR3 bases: TGCGCCAGCAGCTTAGCGGGAGGGGACAATGAGCAGTTCTTC. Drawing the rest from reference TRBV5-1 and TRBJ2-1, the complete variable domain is KAGVTQTPRYLIKTRGQQVTLSCSPISGHRSVSWYQQTPGQGLQFLFEYFSETQRNKGNFPGRFSGRQFSNSRSEMNVSTLELGDSALYLCASSLAGGDNEQFFGPGTRLTVL.

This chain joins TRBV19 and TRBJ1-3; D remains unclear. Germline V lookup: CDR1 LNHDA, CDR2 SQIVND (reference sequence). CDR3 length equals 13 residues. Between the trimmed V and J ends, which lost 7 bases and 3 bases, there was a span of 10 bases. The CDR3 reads CASIVSGGNTIYF. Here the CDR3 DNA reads TGTGCCAGTATCGTAAGCGGTGGAAACACCATATATTTT.

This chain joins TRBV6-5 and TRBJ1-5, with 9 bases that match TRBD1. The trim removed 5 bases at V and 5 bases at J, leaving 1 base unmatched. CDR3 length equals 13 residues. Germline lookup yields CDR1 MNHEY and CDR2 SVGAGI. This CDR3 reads CASSTGGHQPQHF. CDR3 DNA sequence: TGTGCCAGCAGTACAGGGGGCCATCAGCCCCAGCATTTT.

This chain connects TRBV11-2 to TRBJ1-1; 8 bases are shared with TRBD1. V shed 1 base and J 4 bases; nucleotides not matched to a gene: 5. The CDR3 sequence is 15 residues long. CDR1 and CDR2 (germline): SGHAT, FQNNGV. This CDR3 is CASSLAQGAGTEAFF. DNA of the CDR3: TGTGCCAGCAGCTTAGCCCAGGGGGCAGGCACTGAAGCTTTCTTT.

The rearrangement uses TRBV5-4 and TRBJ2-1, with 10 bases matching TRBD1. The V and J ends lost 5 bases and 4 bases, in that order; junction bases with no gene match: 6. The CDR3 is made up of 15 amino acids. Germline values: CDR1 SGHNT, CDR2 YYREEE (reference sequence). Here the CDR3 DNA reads TGTGCCAGCAGAGAGACAGGGGGCCGGTACAATGAGCAGTTCTTC. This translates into CASRETGGRYNEQFF.

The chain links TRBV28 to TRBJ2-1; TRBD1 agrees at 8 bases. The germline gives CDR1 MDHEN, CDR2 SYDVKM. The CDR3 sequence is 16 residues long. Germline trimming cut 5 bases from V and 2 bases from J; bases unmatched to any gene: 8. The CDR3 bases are TGTGCCAGCAGTGCATTACAGGGGGTGGCCTACAATGAGCAGTTCTTC. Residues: CASSALQGVAYNEQFF.

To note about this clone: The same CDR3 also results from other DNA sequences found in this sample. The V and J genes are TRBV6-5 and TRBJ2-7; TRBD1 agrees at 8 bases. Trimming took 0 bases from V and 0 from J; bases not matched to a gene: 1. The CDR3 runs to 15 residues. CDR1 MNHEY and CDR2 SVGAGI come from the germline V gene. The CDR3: CASSYSGTGSYEQYF. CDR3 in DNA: TGTGCCAGCAGTTACTCCGGGACAGGCTCCTACGAGCAGTACTTC.

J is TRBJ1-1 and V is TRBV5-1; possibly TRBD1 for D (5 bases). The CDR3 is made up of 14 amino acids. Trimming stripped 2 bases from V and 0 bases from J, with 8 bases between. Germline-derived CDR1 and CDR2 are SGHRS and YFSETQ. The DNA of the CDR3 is TGCGCCAGCAGCTTACTGACAGTGAACACTGAAGCTTTCTTT. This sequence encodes CASSLLTVNTEAFF. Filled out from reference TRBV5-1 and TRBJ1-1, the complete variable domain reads KAGVTQTPRYLIKTRGQQVTLSCSPISGHRSVSWYQQTPGQGLQFLFEYFSETQRNKGNFPGRFSGRQFSNSRSEMNVSTLELGDSALYLCASSLLTVNTEAFFGQGTRLTVV.

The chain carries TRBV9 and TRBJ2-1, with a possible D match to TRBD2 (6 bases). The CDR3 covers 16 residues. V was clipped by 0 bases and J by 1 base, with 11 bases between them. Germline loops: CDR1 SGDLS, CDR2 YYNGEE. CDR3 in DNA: TGTGCCAGCAGCGTAGGTGGCGGGATGTCCTACAATGAGCAGTTCTTC. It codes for CASSVGGGMSYNEQFF.